Each of the 3 T cell receptor beta chains below was sequenced from the same sample in a study of breast tumors, draining lymph nodes, adjacent tissues. TCRdb re-derived calls from the multiplex PCR reads in MiXCR, one entry per CDR3 protein. The table lists approximately 210,000 distinct CDR3 sequences, about 34% of them singletons. Breast cancer patients provided tissue from their axillary draining lymph nodes. Sample: axillary lymph node tissue. These receptors were obtained from a female donor with breast cancer. Some clones in this sample may be carry-over from other donors' samples.

The table lists this clonotype with a few counts. The rearrangement links TRBV10-1 to TRBJ2-2; 7 positions agree with TRBD1. The CDR3 is made up of 16 amino acids. The V gene's germline CDR1 is WNHNN and CDR2 SYGVQD (reference sequence). The V gene end was trimmed by 8 bases and the J gene end by 4 bases; junction bases not matched to a gene: 13. The CDR3 here is CASGPTGAESTGELFF. Written as DNA, the CDR3 is TGCGCCAGCGGCCCTACAGGGGCCGAATCCACCGGGGAGCTGTTTTTT.

This clonotype was seen more than once but under ten times. A much larger clonotype is one base distant, so this may be a read error. It is likely a read error, because the conserved phenylalanine at the end of the CDR3 is missing. This chain links TRBV4-1 with TRBJ2-1; D gene unclear. V lost 0 bases and J 4 bases, leaving 10 bases between the germline ends. The CDR3 has 15 residues. CDR1 is MGHRA and CDR2 is YSYEKL in the germline V gene. The CDR3 bases are TGCGCCAGCAGCCAAGATGACGGGTTGTACAATGAGCAGTTCCTC. As protein: CASSQDDGLYNEQFL.

This CDR3 reads CAWSRDPSSYNEQFF. The CDR3 coding sequence is TGTGCCTGGTCCCGGGACCCCAGCTCCTACAATGAGCAGTTCTTC. V usage is TRBV30 and J usage is TRBJ2-1; D tentatively fits TRBD1 or TRBD2 (5 bases each). Germline CDR1 GTSNPN, CDR2 SVGIG (reference sequence). V lost 5 bases and J lost 0, with 14 bases in between. This CDR3 is built from 15 residues.